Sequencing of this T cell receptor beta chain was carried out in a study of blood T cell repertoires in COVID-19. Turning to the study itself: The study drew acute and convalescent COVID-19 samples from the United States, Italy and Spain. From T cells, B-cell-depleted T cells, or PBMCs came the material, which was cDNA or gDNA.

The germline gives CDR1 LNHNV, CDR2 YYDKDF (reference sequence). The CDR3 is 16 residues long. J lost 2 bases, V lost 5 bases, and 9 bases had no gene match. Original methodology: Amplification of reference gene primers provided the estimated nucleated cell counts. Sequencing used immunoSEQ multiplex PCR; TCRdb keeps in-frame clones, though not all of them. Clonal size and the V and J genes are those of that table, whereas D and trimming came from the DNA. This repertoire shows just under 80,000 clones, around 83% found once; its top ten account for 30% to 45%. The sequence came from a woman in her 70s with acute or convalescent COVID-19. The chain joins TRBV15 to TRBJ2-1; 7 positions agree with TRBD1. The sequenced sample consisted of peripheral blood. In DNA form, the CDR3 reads TGTGCCACCAGCCCTCACACAGGGGAAACCTACAATGAGCAGTTCTTC. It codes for CATSPHTGETYNEQFF.